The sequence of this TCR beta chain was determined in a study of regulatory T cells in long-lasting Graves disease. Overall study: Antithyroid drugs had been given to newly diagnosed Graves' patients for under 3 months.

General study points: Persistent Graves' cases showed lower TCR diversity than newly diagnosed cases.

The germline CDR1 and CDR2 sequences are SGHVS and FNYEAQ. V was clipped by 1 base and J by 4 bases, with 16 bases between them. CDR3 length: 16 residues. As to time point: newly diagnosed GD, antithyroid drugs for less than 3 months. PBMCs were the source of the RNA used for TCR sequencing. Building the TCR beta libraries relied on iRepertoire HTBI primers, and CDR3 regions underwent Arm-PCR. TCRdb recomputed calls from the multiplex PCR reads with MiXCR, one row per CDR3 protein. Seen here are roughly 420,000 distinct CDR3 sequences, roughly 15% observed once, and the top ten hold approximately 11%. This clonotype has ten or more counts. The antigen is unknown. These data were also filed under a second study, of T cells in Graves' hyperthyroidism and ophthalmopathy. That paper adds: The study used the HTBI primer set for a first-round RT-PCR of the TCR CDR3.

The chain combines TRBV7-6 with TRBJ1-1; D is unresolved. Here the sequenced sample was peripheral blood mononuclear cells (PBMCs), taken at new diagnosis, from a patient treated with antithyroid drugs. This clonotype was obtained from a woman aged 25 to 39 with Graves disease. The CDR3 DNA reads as TGTGCCAGCAGCTTAGGGCTGGGAGAGATGGGCACTGAAGCTTTCTTT. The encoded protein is CASSLGLGEMGTEAFF.